What follows are 13 T cell receptor beta chains derived from one specimen sequenced in a study of CD8+ T cells in alopecia areata. Treatment noted: oral pan-JAK inhibitor, 5-10 mg twice daily. Following RNA extraction, reverse transcription yielded cDNA that acted as the sequencing template. Some clones are missing from TCRdb's copy, which holds only in-frame ones; the method was immunoSEQ multiplex PCR. The data contain about 140,000 clones, 54% of them singletons. The source material was CD8+ T cells sorted from blood, sampled at week 4, from a patient treated with tofacitinib. These receptors came from a human donor with alopecia areata.

The gene calls are TRBV13 and TRBJ2-4; the D gene is possibly TRBD2 (5 bases). V lost 0 bases to trimming and J lost 11 bases, with 8 bases between them. The CDR3 consists of 12 residues. Germline V gene sequence: CDR1 PRHDT, CDR2 FYEKMQ (reference sequence). CDR3: CASSLGWRLQYF. In nucleotides, the CDR3 is TGTGCCAGCAGCTTAGGATGGAGGCTTCAGTACTTC.

This chain links TRBV9 with TRBJ2-1, with 8 bases fitting TRBD2. This CDR3 spans 14 amino acids. The germline gives CDR1 SGDLS, CDR2 YYNGEE. V lost 0 bases, J lost 8 bases, and 4 bases stayed unmatched. The CDR3: CASSVVDSGDEQFF. CDR3 nucleotides: TGTGCCAGCAGCGTAGTGGATAGCGGGGATGAGCAGTTCTTC. Variable domain in full (rest from reference TRBV9 and TRBJ2-1): DSGVTQTPKHLITATGQRVTLRCSPRSGDLSVYWYQQSLDQGLQFLIQYYNGEERAKGNILERFSAQQFPDLHSELNLSSLELGDSALYFCASSVVDSGDEQFFGPGTRLTVL.

This chain uses TRBV2 with TRBJ2-3; D ambiguous. Germline V gives CDR1 SNHLY, CDR2 FYNNEI. This CDR3 contains 13 residues. V was shortened by 0 bases and J by 3 bases, with 4 bases between the two germline ends. The CDR3 spells CASSEALTDTQYF. The CDR3 DNA is TGTGCCAGCAGTGAAGCGCTTACAGATACGCAGTATTTT.

The chain employs TRBV30 and TRBJ1-2; 9 positions agree with TRBD1. After removal of 2 bases from V and 8 bases from J, the junction contained 3 bases not matched to a gene. The CDR3 runs 12 residues. Germline CDR1 GTSNPN, CDR2 SVGIG (reference sequence). In DNA form, the CDR3 reads TGTGCCTGGAGTCCGGACAGGGGCGGCTACACCTTC. Its translation is CAWSPDRGGYTF. Variable domain in full (rest from reference TRBV30 and TRBJ1-2): SQTIHQWPATLVQPVGSPLSLECTVEGTSNPNLYWYRQAAGRGLQLLFYSVGIGQISSEVPQNLSASRPQDRQFILSSKKLLLSDSGFYLCAWSPDRGGYTFGSGTRLTVV.

J is TRBJ1-1 and V is TRBV7-9, with 8 bases lining up with TRBD1. The CDR3 covers 15 residues. J lost 7 bases, V lost 5 bases, and 12 bases had no gene match. CDR1 and CDR2 (germline): SEHNR, FQNEAQ (reference sequence). The chain's CDR3 is CASSEGQGLKVEAFF. CDR3 DNA: TGTGCCAGCAGCGAAGGACAGGGACTTAAGGTTGAAGCTTTCTTT. Full variable domain (remainder filled in from reference TRBV7-9 and TRBJ1-1): DTGVSQNPRHKITKRGQNVTFRCDPISEHNRLYWYRQTLGQGPEFLTYFQNEAQLEKSRLLSDRFSAERPKGSFSTLEIQRTEQGDSAMYLCASSEGQGLKVEAFFGQGTRLTVV.

The chain employs TRBV6-1 and TRBJ2-7; D is undetermined. The CDR3 loop spans 11 amino acids. Trimming left V 2 bases short and J 6 bases short, with 5 bases between. Germline V gives CDR1 MNHNS, CDR2 SASEGT. CDR3 bases: TGTGCCAGCAGTGAATGGGGCGAGCAGTACTTC. Residues: CASSEWGEQYF.

The rearrangement joins TRBV13 to TRBJ2-7; 9 nucleotides agree with TRBD1. This CDR3 region has 16 residues. CDR1 and CDR2 from the germline V gene are PRHDT and FYEKMQ (reference sequence). Germline trimming cut 5 bases from V and 3 bases from J; bases unmatched to any gene: 11. The CDR3 DNA reads as TGTGCCAGCAGCCGGACAGGGGAAGGAGGTCTCTACGAGCAGTACTTC. It yields the protein CASSRTGEGGLYEQYF. Variable domain in full (rest from reference TRBV13 and TRBJ2-7): AAGVIQSPRHLIKEKRETATLKCYPIPRHDTVYWYQQGPGQDPQFLISFYEKMQSDKGSIPDRFSAQQFSDYHSELNMSSLELGDSALYFCASSRTGEGGLYEQYFGPGTRLTVT.

This clone came up once. The chain is built from TRBV30 and TRBJ1-1; D not resolved. V lost 1 base and J 0 bases, leaving 9 bases between the germline ends. CDR3 length: 14 amino acids. Germline CDR1 reads GTSNPN; CDR2 reads SVGIG (reference sequence). The CDR3 sequence is CAWSGETMNTEAFF. The CDR3, as DNA: TGTGCCTGGAGTGGGGAGACTATGAACACTGAAGCTTTCTTT.

This clone was picked up a small number of times. V usage is TRBV9 and J usage is TRBJ2-2; D gene uncertain. The V gene's germline CDR1 is SGDLS and CDR2 YYNGEE. The CDR3 loop spans 12 amino acids. With 3 bases removed from V and 3 bases from J, the gap between germline ends came to 3 bases. As DNA, the CDR3 is TGTGCCAGCAGCGATTACACCGGGGAGCTGTTTTTT. Protein sequence: CASSDYTGELFF.

In DNA, the CDR3 is TGTGCCAGCGGTGGTGGTAGGGACAGGGTAGACGAGCAGTACTTC. It codes for CASGGGRDRVDEQYF. This chain connects TRBV6-5 to TRBJ2-7; 9 positions match TRBD1. The germline V gene has CDR1 MNHEY and CDR2 SVGAGI. V lost 8 bases and J lost 5; bases outside the gene matches: 13. The CDR3 is 15 amino acids.

Here the CDR3 reads CASSPGGSGANVLTF. DNA for the CDR3: TGTGCCAGCAGCCCAGGGGGCTCTGGGGCCAACGTCCTGACTTTC. The V gene is TRBV4-2, the J gene TRBJ2-6, with 7 bases lining up with TRBD1. Losses at the gene ends were 4 bases for V and 0 bases for J; bases not matched to a gene: 0. The CDR3 runs to 15 residues. Germline V gene sequence: CDR1 LGHNA, CDR2 YNFKEQ.

CDR3 sequence: CASSRTGSSGANVLTF. CDR3 nucleotides: TGTGCCAGCAGCCGGACGGGCAGCTCTGGGGCCAACGTCCTGACTTTC. The chain employs TRBV5-4 and TRBJ2-6, with D hard to call. The CDR3 loop spans 16 amino acids. CDR1 and CDR2 from the germline V gene are SGHNT and YYREEE (reference sequence). V lost 4 bases, J lost 0 bases, and 11 bases lay in between.

This clone was seen more than once but under ten times. The J gene is TRBJ2-1, the V gene TRBV4-1; D might be TRBD1 (5 bases). The CDR3 covers 13 residues. V lost 0 bases, J lost 9 bases, and 9 bases lay in between. Germline assignment: CDR1 MGHRA and CDR2 YSYEKL. DNA for the CDR3: TGCGCCAGCAGCCAAGATTATCAGGGTGAGCAGTTCTTC. It translates to CASSQDYQGEQFF.